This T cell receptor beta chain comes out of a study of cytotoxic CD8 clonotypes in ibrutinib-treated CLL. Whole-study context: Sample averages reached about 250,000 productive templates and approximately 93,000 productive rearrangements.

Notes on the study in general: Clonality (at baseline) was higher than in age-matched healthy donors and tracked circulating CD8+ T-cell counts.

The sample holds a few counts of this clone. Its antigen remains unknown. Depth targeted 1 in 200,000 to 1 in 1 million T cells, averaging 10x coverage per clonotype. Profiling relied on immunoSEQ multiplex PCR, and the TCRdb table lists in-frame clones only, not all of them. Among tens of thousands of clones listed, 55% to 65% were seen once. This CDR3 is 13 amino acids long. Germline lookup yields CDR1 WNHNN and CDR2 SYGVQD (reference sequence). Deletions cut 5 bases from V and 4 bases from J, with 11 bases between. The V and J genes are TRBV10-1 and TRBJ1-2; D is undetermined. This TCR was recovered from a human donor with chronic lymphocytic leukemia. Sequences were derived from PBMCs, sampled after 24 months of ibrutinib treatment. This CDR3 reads CASSPGLIYGYTF. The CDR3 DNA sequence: TGCGCCAGCAGTCCGGGCTTAATCTATGGCTACACCTTC.